This TCR beta chain was profiled in a study of T cell responses to AZD1222 COVID-19 vaccine. The overall study: Second doses at about 4 or about 12 weeks were pooled. Overall study findings and caveats: Spike-specific TCR breadth and depth both grew after two AZD1222 doses. Along spike, vaccine-associated CD4 TCRs were found throughout, with dominance at 160-218 and 743-854.

Turning to this clone: No antigen is known for it.

There are 13 residues in the CDR3. Germline V gives CDR1 WNHNN, CDR2 SYGVQD (reference sequence). V gave up 5 bases and J gave up 5 bases, with 12 bases separating them. Only in-frame clones appear in the TCRdb table, and some are missing; sequencing was by immunoSEQ multiplex PCR. This table has roughly 130,000 clones, 70% to 90% appearing once. The material sequenced was peripheral blood, taken on day 0 of AZD1222 vaccination. The chain recombines TRBV10-1 with TRBJ1-2; D is unresolved. The receptor was derived from an adult in good health. The DNA for the CDR3 is TGCGCCAGCAGTCCGGGGTCGGCGTATGGCTACACCTTC. It specifies CASSPGSAYGYTF.